Below, 29 T cell receptor beta chains from the same sample are listed, as sequenced in a study of cytomegalovirus exposure and HLA in healthy donors. PCR primers comprised 60 Vbeta and 13 Jbeta primers. Clones were sequenced by immunoSEQ multiplex PCR, and TCRdb holds only the in-frame ones, with some missing. Of 100,000 to 150,000 clones in the sample, 60% to 80% are singletons; the top ten hold more than 2.5%. The source material was PBMCs. These receptors originate from a woman in her forties or fifties in good health and CMV-seronegative.

The chain couples TRBV9 to TRBJ1-2; 7 bases are shared with TRBD1. This CDR3 has 12 amino acids. Germline V gene sequence: CDR1 SGDLS, CDR2 YYNGEE. Trimming cost V 4 bases and J 8 bases; bases outside gene matches: 5. CDR3 sequence reads: CASSFTGEGYTF. For the CDR3, the DNA is TGTGCCAGCAGCTTTACAGGGGAAGGCTACACCTTC. The entire variable domain, with the rest obtained from reference TRBV9 and TRBJ1-2, is as follows: DSGVTQTPKHLITATGQRVTLRCSPRSGDLSVYWYQQSLDQGLQFLIQYYNGEERAKGNILERFSAQQFPDLHSELNLSSLELGDSALYFCASSFTGEGYTFGSGTRLTVV.

This chain links TRBV7-9 with TRBJ2-5, with 12 bases lining up with TRBD2. Germline lookup yields CDR1 SEHNR and CDR2 FQNEAQ (reference sequence). CDR3 size: 19 residues. The ends lost 5 bases at V and 4 bases at J; junction bases unmatched: 17. CDR3 sequence reads: CASSPYPRRLAGVGETQYF. The CDR3 DNA is TGTGCCAGCAGCCCCTACCCGCGTAGACTAGCGGGAGTGGGAGAGACCCAGTACTTC. Combining the CDR3 with reference TRBV7-9 and TRBJ2-5 gives the whole variable domain DTGVSQNPRHKITKRGQNVTFRCDPISEHNRLYWYRQTLGQGPEFLTYFQNEAQLEKSRLLSDRFSAERPKGSFSTLEIQRTEQGDSAMYLCASSPYPRRLAGVGETQYFGPGTRLLVL.

The V call is TRBV28, the J call TRBJ2-3; maybe TRBD2 (10 bases). The germline V gene encodes CDR1 MDHEN and CDR2 SYDVKM. The CDR3 is 21 amino acids. The V end lost 5 bases, the J end lost 4 bases, and 34 bases lay between the germline ends. Here the CDR3 reads CASSPSTGGYGLAVLADTQYF. For the CDR3, the DNA is TGTGCCAGCAGTCCCTCGACAGGGGGATATGGACTAGCGGTACTCGCAGATACGCAGTATTTT.

V and J are TRBV6-4 and TRBJ1-2; 7 bases align to TRBD1. The J segment lost 4 bases and the V segment lost 6 bases, leaving 11 bases of the junction unmatched. The CDR3 length is 15 residues. CDR1 is MRHNA, CDR2 SNTAGT, per germline. The chain's CDR3 is CASRKSGTELYGYTF. The CDR3 DNA sequence: TGTGCCAGCAGAAAGTCCGGGACAGAGCTCTATGGCTACACCTTC.

The chain employs TRBV30 and TRBJ2-7, with 7 bases lining up with TRBD2. Germline CDR1 reads GTSNPN; CDR2 reads SVGIG (reference sequence). The V and J ends lost 4 bases and 2 bases, in that order; junction bases with no gene match: 8. This CDR3 is built from 14 residues. DNA for the CDR3: TGTGCCTGGATCCCGAAGCGGGACCCCTACGAGCAGTACTTC. Translated, it gives CAWIPKRDPYEQYF.

CDR3 region: CASSQDKGRRSGANVLTF. The DNA for the CDR3 is TGCGCCAGCAGCCAAGATAAGGGCCGGAGGTCTGGGGCCAACGTCCTGACTTTC. The chain uses TRBV4-3 and TRBJ2-6; the D gene is possibly TRBD2 (5 bases). CDR3 length equals 18 residues. V was clipped by 0 bases and J by 1 base, with 13 bases between them. Germline assignment: CDR1 LGHNA and CDR2 YSLEER.

V usage is TRBV7-2 and J usage is TRBJ2-7, with 7 bases matching TRBD1. This CDR3 is built from 15 residues. Losses at the gene ends were 5 bases for V and 4 bases for J; bases not matched to a gene: 11. The V gene's germline CDR1 is SGHTA and CDR2 FQGNSA. CDR3 in DNA: TGTGCCAGCAGCCCTCCGGGACAGAGTGTTTACGAGCAGTACTTC. Amino acid sequence: CASSPPGQSVYEQYF.

This clone was seen once. The chain uses TRBV28 and TRBJ2-1; 8 nucleotides match TRBD2. The CDR3 spans 13 residues. J gave up 6 bases and V 7 bases, and 5 bases lay outside the gene matches. CDR1 MDHEN and CDR2 SYDVKM come from the germline V gene. The CDR3 sequence: CASIAGGINEQFF. CDR3 coding DNA: TGTGCCAGCATCGCGGGAGGTATCAATGAGCAGTTCTTC.

The J gene is TRBJ2-1, the V gene TRBV5-1; 10 nucleotides agree with TRBD1. The germline V gene has CDR1 SGHRS and CDR2 YFSETQ. V lost 6 bases and J lost 8; bases outside the gene matches: 8. The CDR3 covers 14 residues. CDR3 protein: CASTRDRGFDEQFF. The CDR3 nucleotides are TGCGCCAGCACCCGGGACAGGGGATTCGATGAGCAGTTCTTC. The whole variable domain, remainder taken from reference TRBV5-1 and TRBJ2-1, is KAGVTQTPRYLIKTRGQQVTLSCSPISGHRSVSWYQQTPGQGLQFLFEYFSETQRNKGNFPGRFSGRQFSNSRSEMNVSTLELGDSALYLCASTRDRGFDEQFFGPGTRLTVL.

The chain joins TRBV4-1 to TRBJ1-2; 11 bases align to TRBD1. The CDR3 runs 15 residues. J was trimmed by 8 bases and V by 6 bases; bases with no gene match: 11. Germline-derived CDR1 and CDR2 are MGHRA and YSYEKL. CDR3: CASSRTGGEVRGYTF. The CDR3, as DNA: TGCGCCAGCAGTCGGACAGGGGGCGAAGTACGCGGCTACACCTTC.

The chain carries TRBV5-1 and TRBJ1-3; D gene ambiguous. Per the germline V gene, CDR1 is SGHRS and CDR2 is YFSETQ. This CDR3 contains 16 residues. V gave up 0 bases and J gave up 4 bases, with 14 bases separating them. CDR3 sequence (DNA): TGCGCCAGCAGCTTGGGCGGAGGAGGCACGGGAAACACCATATATTTT. Translated, it gives CASSLGGGGTGNTIYF.

V and J are TRBV5-1 and TRBJ2-7, with 12 bases aligning to TRBD2. V lost 4 bases and J lost 5; bases outside the gene matches: 7. This CDR3 contains 15 residues. CDR1 and CDR2 (germline): SGHRS, YFSETQ. The CDR3 here is CASSPTTSGSHEQYF. The CDR3 nucleotides are TGCGCCAGCAGCCCCACGACTAGCGGGAGTCACGAGCAGTACTTC.

This sequence joins TRBV7-2 and TRBJ1-5; TRBD1 is a possible D gene (6 bases). Trimming removed 2 bases at V and 5 bases at J, with 10 bases between. Germline V gene lookup returns CDR1 SGHTA and CDR2 FQGNSA. The CDR3 consists of 14 residues. The CDR3 region is CASSLWAGDQPQHF. CDR3 sequence (DNA): TGTGCCAGCAGCTTATGGGCAGGGGATCAGCCCCAGCATTTT.

As concerns this clone: An end of the junction differs from the germline gene, which may be a read error. The CDR3 DNA is TGTGCCAACTCACCATCGGGGGACTCCTACGAGCAGTACTTC. Its protein is CANSPSGDSYEQYF. The rearrangement links TRBV18 to TRBJ2-7; D is possibly TRBD2 (6 bases). The CDR3 spans 14 residues. Looked up from germline, CDR1 is KGHSH and CDR2 is LQKENI.

This clone was seen only once. This chain joins TRBV2 and TRBJ1-5; no clear D gene. From germline, CDR1 is SNHLY and CDR2 FYNNEI. CDR3 length: 15 amino acids. V was pared by 6 bases and J by 3 bases, with 15 bases between. The CDR3 nucleotides read TGTGCCAGCAGCCATGACATCCTCGTCAATCAGCCCCAGCATTTT. This sequence encodes CASSHDILVNQPQHF. The full variable domain, in which reference TRBV2 and TRBJ1-5 provide the parts outside the CDR3, is EPEVTQTPSHQVTQMGQEVILRCVPISNHLYFYWYRQILGQKVEFLVSFYNNEISEKSEIFDDQFSVERPDGSNFTLKIRSTKLEDSAMYFCASSHDILVNQPQHFGDGTRLSIL.

This chain links TRBV4-3 with TRBJ2-5; tentatively, D is TRBD1 (5 bases). The CDR3 is 14 residues long. V was clipped by 0 bases and J by 4 bases, with 9 bases between them. Germline loops: CDR1 LGHNA, CDR2 YSLEER. This chain's CDR3 is CASSQDPDRETQYF. Here the CDR3 DNA reads TGCGCCAGCAGCCAAGATCCAGACAGAGAGACCCAGTACTTC.

The V call is TRBV14, the J call TRBJ2-2; 8 bases are a match to TRBD2. The CDR3 has 19 residues. V lost 2 bases and J lost 0; bases outside the gene matches: 11. From germline, CDR1 is SGHDN and CDR2 FVKESK. In DNA form, the CDR3 reads TGTGCCAGCAGCCAATTGACGGCGGGGGGCTACGCGAACACCGGGGAGCTGTTTTTT. Residues: CASSQLTAGGYANTGELFF. Full variable domain (remainder filled in from reference TRBV14 and TRBJ2-2): EAGVTQFPSHSVIEKGQTVTLRCDPISGHDNLYWYRRVMGKEIKFLLHFVKESKQDESGMPNNRFLAERTGGTYSTLKVQPAELEDSGVYFCASSQLTAGGYANTGELFFGEGSRLTVL.

This chain joins TRBV11-2 and TRBJ1-5; tentatively, D is TRBD1 (5 bases). Per the germline V gene, CDR1 is SGHAT and CDR2 is FQNNGV. The CDR3 is 16 amino acids. V dropped 1 base and J dropped 0 bases, with 10 bases sitting between them. The CDR3 loop is CASSLVFGHSNQPQHF. The CDR3 region has the DNA TGTGCCAGCAGCTTAGTCTTCGGACATAGCAATCAGCCCCAGCATTTT.

The chain combines TRBV28 with TRBJ2-3, with 7 bases that match TRBD2. CDR1 and CDR2 (germline): MDHEN, SYDVKM. The V segment lost 8 bases and the J segment 2 bases; nucleotides outside the gene matches: 1. This CDR3 spans 12 amino acids. As DNA, the CDR3 is TGTGCCAGCGCGGGAGTCACAGATACGCAGTATTTT. Its protein product is CASAGVTDTQYF.

J is TRBJ1-1 and V is TRBV5-8; D ambiguous. This CDR3 has 12 amino acids. Germline CDR1 reads SGHTS; CDR2 reads YDEGEE. Trimming removed 1 base at V and 7 bases at J, with 8 bases between. The CDR3 spells CASSLISGEAFF. In DNA, the CDR3 is TGTGCCAGCAGCTTGATATCCGGTGAAGCTTTCTTT.

This clone was counted a single time. The germline gene is not matched at one end of the junction; a read error may be the cause. The sample holds other DNA sequences that translate to the same CDR3. The V gene is TRBV19, the J gene TRBJ2-7, with 10 bases lining up with TRBD2. Germline CDR1 LNHDA, CDR2 SQIVND (reference sequence). The CDR3 contains 13 residues. This chain's CDR3 is CASSAGLANEQYF. CDR3 sequence (DNA): TGTGCCAGTAGTGCGGGACTAGCGAACGAGCAGTACTTT.

This clone was observed once. The chain is built from TRBV19 and TRBJ2-2; 8 positions match TRBD1. V gave up 6 bases and J gave up 11 bases; unmatched junction bases: 14. This CDR3 has 15 residues. Germline lookup yields CDR1 LNHDA and CDR2 SQIVND (reference sequence). The CDR3 loop reads CASSPTGTGIGELFF. The CDR3 DNA reads as TGTGCCAGTAGCCCCACCGGGACAGGAATTGGTGAGCTGTTTTTT.

This chain links TRBV9 with TRBJ2-7, with D hard to call. CDR1 and CDR2 from the germline V gene are SGDLS and YYNGEE. Trimming stripped 5 bases from V and 7 bases from J, with 16 bases between. The CDR3 is made up of 13 amino acids. CDR3 in DNA: TGTGCCAGCAGTACTAATAGATTCGGAGAGCAGTACTTC. Translating gives CASSTNRFGEQYF.

Only one count was recorded for this clone. DNA for the CDR3: TGTGCCAGTAGTAGCGGGAACGCCTACGAGCAGTACTTC. It encodes CASSSGNAYEQYF. The chain links TRBV19 to TRBJ2-7; TRBD2 is a possible D gene (6 bases). This CDR3 region has 13 residues. V lost 4 bases to trimming and J lost 2 bases, with 9 bases between them. Germline CDR1 is LNHDA and CDR2 is SQIVND (reference sequence).

V and J are TRBV15 and TRBJ2-5; 10 nucleotides match TRBD1. CDR1 is LNHNV and CDR2 is YYDKDF in the germline V gene (reference sequence). Unmatched junction bases numbered 0, after V lost 5 bases and J lost 3 bases. The CDR3 spans 13 residues. The CDR3 DNA follows: TGTGCCACCAGCGGGACAGGGGAAGAGACCCAGTACTTC. Encoded protein: CATSGTGEETQYF. Filled out from reference TRBV15 and TRBJ2-5, the complete variable domain reads DAMVIQNPRYQVTQFGKPVTLSCSQTLNHNVMYWYQQKSSQAPKLLFHYYDKDFNNEADTPDNFQSRRPNTSFCFLDIRSPGLGDTAMYLCATSGTGEETQYFGPGTRLLVL.

This clone was observed a handful of times. The chain combines TRBV7-2 with TRBJ2-1; possible D gene TRBD1, 6 bases. Deletions cut 3 bases from V and 10 bases from J, with 7 bases between. CDR3 length: 11 amino acids. Germline CDR1 reads SGHTA; CDR2 reads FQGNSA. CDR3 sequence: CASSFRGEQFF. Here the CDR3 DNA reads TGTGCCAGCAGCTTTAGGGGGGAGCAGTTCTTC. Full variable domain (rest looked up from reference TRBV7-2 and TRBJ2-1): GAGVSQSPSNKVTEKGKDVELRCDPISGHTALYWYRQSLGQGLEFLIYFQGNSAPDKSGLPSDRFSAERTGGSVSTLTIQRTQQEDSAVYLCASSFRGEQFFGPGTRLTVL.

The chain has TRBV7-9 and TRBJ2-2, with 9 nucleotides matching TRBD1. Germline loops: CDR1 SEHNR, CDR2 FQNEAQ (reference sequence). V dropped 5 bases and J dropped 5; count of bases not matched to a gene: 3. The CDR3 spans 14 residues. The CDR3 DNA sequence: TGTGCCAGCAGCACCGGGACAGGGACCGGGGAGCTGTTTTTT. Translated, it gives CASSTGTGTGELFF.

V is TRBV7-6 and J is TRBJ2-5; TRBD2 agrees at 9 bases. Gene TRBJ2-7 matches the end of the DNA better, so the J call may be wrong. Germline V gene lookup returns CDR1 SGHVS and CDR2 FNYEAQ. The CDR3 spans 16 residues. The CDR3, as DNA: TGTGCCAGCAGCCCGACTAGCGGAAGCCTTGGATACGAGCAGTACTTC. This codes for CASSPTSGSLGYEQYF.

This chain connects TRBV27 to TRBJ2-2; TRBD1 aligns across 10 bases. The CDR3 consists of 15 residues. Trimming removed 5 bases from V and 6 bases from J; junction bases left unmatched: 6. CDR1 and CDR2 from the germline V gene are MNHEY and SMNVEV (reference sequence). The chain's CDR3 is CASSAGTGDAGELFF. CDR3 DNA sequence: TGTGCCAGCAGTGCCGGGACAGGGGACGCCGGGGAGCTGTTTTTT.